These T cell receptor beta chains were read from a single sample in a study of shared clonotypes between healthy human individuals. Here immunoSEQ multiplex PCR was the method, and the copy in TCRdb shows in-frame clones only, minus some. The sample yields approximately 600,000 clones, roughly 95% seen once. The sequenced material came from naive CD8+ T cells sorted from blood. Source of these receptors: a woman in her 30s in good health. Each CDR3 is given with its conserved first and last residue. The order of the fields is clone size, V gene, D gene, J gene, CDR3 protein, CDR3 DNA. D genes are given only for firm matches. The listing skips clone size in some rows; elsewhere it reads once, few, many or a size class.

.	TRBV1	.	TRBJ2-3	CTSGRLVLGTQYF	TGCACCAGCGGACGACTAGTCCTTGGTACGCAGTATTTT
.	TRBV19	.	TRBJ2-7	CATEGPYEQYF	TGTGCCACAGAAGGCCCCTACGAGCAGTACTTC
.	TRBV28	.	TRBJ2-3	CASTRISSAGTDTQYF	TGTGCCAGCACCCGCATCTCCTCGGCGGGCACAGATACGCAGTATTTT
.	TRBV7-9	.	TRBJ1-5	CASSLDSSNQPQHF	TGTGCCAGCAGCTTAGACAGCAGCAATCAGCCCCAGCATTTT
.	TRBV7-9	TRBD2	TRBJ2-7	CASSPGTSPYEQYF	TGTGCCAGCAGCCCCGGGACTAGCCCCTACGAGCAGTACTTC
.	TRBV28	.	TRBJ1-4	CASVQRVNEKLFF	TGTGCCAGCGTACAGAGGGTTAATGAAAAACTGTTTTTT
once	TRBV19	.	TRBJ1-1	CASSRADDTEMNTEAFF	TGTGCCAGTAGTAGGGCAGACGATACAGAAATGAACACTGAAGCTTTCTTT
.	TRBV19	TRBD1	TRBJ2-7	CASSTGQGAYEQYF	TGTGCCAGTAGCACCGGACAGGGGGCGTACGAGCAGTACTTC
.	TRBV6-5	TRBD1	TRBJ1-1	CASSYSTSGGNTEAFF	TGTGCCAGCAGTTACTCGACGTCAGGGGGGAACACTGAAGCTTTCTTT
once	TRBV15	.	TRBJ2-7	CATSRENRASNYEQYF	TGTGCCACCAGCAGAGAGAACAGGGCAAGCAACTACGAGCAGTACTTC
.	TRBV19	.	TRBJ2-2	CASSIDLSQAGELFF	TGTGCCAGTAGTATAGATCTATCACAGGCCGGGGAGCTGTTTTTT
.	TRBV4-1	.	TRBJ2-7	CASSLSFLAPNYEQYF	TGCGCCAGCAGCCTAAGTTTCCTAGCCCCGAACTACGAGCAGTACTTC
.	TRBV5-6	.	TRBJ1-2	CASSLDQGGMDGYTF	TGTGCCAGCAGCTTGGATCAGGGCGGGATGGATGGCTACACCTTC
.	TRBV9	.	TRBJ1-1	CASSLKAGDTIMNTEAFF	TGTGCCAGCAGCCTAAAGGCAGGAGATACGATCATGAACACTGAAGCTTTCTTT
.	TRBV19	.	TRBJ1-5	CASRSGGGQPQHF	TGTGCCAGTAGGAGCGGGGGGGGGCAGCCCCAGCATTTT
.	TRBV21-1	.	TRBJ1-1	CASSSLTGGATEAFF	TGTGCCAGCAGCAGCTTGACAGGGGGCGCAACTGAAGCTTTCTTT
.	TRBV27	TRBD1	TRBJ2-7	CASVERTGGEQYF	TGTGCCAGCGTCGAACGCACAGGGGGCGAGCAGTACTTC
.	TRBV27	.	TRBJ2-5	CASSLLAGTEQETQYF	TGTGCCAGCAGTTTACTCGCGGGGACAGAACAAGAGACCCAGTACTTC
.	TRBV9	TRBD1	TRBJ2-7	CASSETGSAYEQYF	TGTGCCAGCAGCGAGACAGGGTCCGCCTACGAGCAGTACTTC
.	TRBV5-6	.	TRBJ1-1	CASSYGTEAFF	TGTGCCAGCAGTTACGGCACTGAAGCTTTCTTT
.	TRBV5-8	.	TRBJ2-7	CASSLEAGKDEQYF	TGTGCCAGCAGCTTGGAGGCAGGGAAGGACGAGCAGTACTTC
.	TRBV10-3	TRBD1	TRBJ2-7	CAISESTDRGHEQYF	TGTGCCATCAGTGAGTCGACGGACAGGGGCCACGAGCAGTACTTC
.	TRBV27	TRBD1	TRBJ1-5	CASSPLSSGGEDQPQHF	TGTGCCAGCAGTCCCCTATCTTCAGGGGGCGAAGATCAGCCCCAGCATTTT
.	TRBV13	.	TRBJ2-7	CASSAYISSYEQYF	TGTGCCAGCAGCGCCTACATCAGCTCCTACGAGCAGTACTTC
.	TRBV19	.	TRBJ1-5	CASSISQGLDQPQHF	TGTGCCAGTAGTATATCTCAGGGTCTGGATCAGCCCCAGCATTTT
.	TRBV4-2	TRBD2	TRBJ2-7	CASSQESLAGVEQYF	TGTGCCAGCAGCCAAGAGTCTCTAGCGGGAGTCGAGCAGTACTTC
once	TRBV5-1	TRBD2	TRBJ2-5	CASSLGLAGGPETQYF	TGCGCCAGCAGCTTGGGACTAGCGGGAGGGCCCGAGACCCAGTACTTC
.	TRBV10-2	TRBD2	TRBJ2-3	CASALAGVGTDTQYF	TGCGCCAGCGCCCTAGCGGGAGTAGGGACAGATACGCAGTATTTT
.	TRBV29-1	TRBD2	TRBJ2-1	CSVVPSGSTNEQFF	TGCAGCGTTGTCCCTAGCGGGAGTACCAATGAGCAGTTCTTC
few	TRBV29-1	.	TRBJ1-2	CSADYGYTF	TGCAGCGCTGACTATGGCTACACCTTC
.	TRBV4-1	TRBD2	TRBJ2-7	CASSPGLDIDEQYF	TGCGCCAGCAGCCCGGGACTAGATATCGACGAGCAGTACTTC
.	TRBV7-9	.	TRBJ2-7	CASSLASTYEQYF	TGTGCCAGCAGCTTAGCGAGTACGTACGAGCAGTACTTC
.	TRBV7-2	.	TRBJ2-5	CASSLGVTGETQYF	TGTGCCAGCAGCTTAGGAGTAACAGGGGAGACCCAGTACTTC
.	TRBV6-6	TRBD2	TRBJ2-3	CASSYGAGGPADTQYF	TGTGCCAGCAGTTACGGAGCGGGAGGGCCGGCAGATACGCAGTATTTT
.	TRBV19	.	TRBJ2-7	CASSASVFYEQYF	TGTGCCAGTAGCGCTTCTGTCTTCTACGAGCAGTACTTC
.	TRBV6-5	.	TRBJ1-2	CASSYVGGYGYTF	TGTGCCAGCAGTTACGTCGGAGGCTATGGCTACACCTTC
.	TRBV11-2	TRBD2	TRBJ2-1	CASTPGTRHYNEQFF	TGTGCCAGCACCCCCGGGACTAGGCACTACAATGAGCAGTTCTTC
.	TRBV20-1	.	TRBJ2-7	CSASRDHEQYF	TGCAGTGCTAGCCGGGACCACGAGCAGTACTTC
.	TRBV5-1	TRBD1	TRBJ2-5	CASSSQGAGETQYF	TGCGCCAGCAGCAGTCAGGGGGCCGGGGAGACCCAGTACTTC
.	TRBV18	.	TRBJ2-7	CASSPNGAGEYEQYF	TGTGCCAGCTCACCAAATGGGGCAGGGGAATACGAGCAGTACTTC
.	TRBV6-6	.	TRBJ1-1	CASSRGTSSMNTEAFF	TGTGCCAGCAGCCGGGGGACCAGTTCCATGAACACTGAAGCTTTCTTT
.	TRBV7-9	TRBD2	TRBJ2-7	CASSPQGLAAYEQYF	TGTGCCAGCAGCCCACAGGGACTAGCTGCCTACGAGCAGTACTTC
.	TRBV11-1	.	TRBJ1-2	CASSFPSPNYTF	TGTGCCAGCAGCTTCCCCAGCCCGAACTACACCTTC
.	TRBV30	TRBD2	TRBJ2-3	CAWNVVAGISTDTQYF	TGTGCATGGAATGTGGTAGCGGGAATTAGCACAGATACGCAGTATTTT
once	TRBV7-9	TRBD2	TRBJ2-7	CASSLVWREDSYEQYF	TGTGCCAGCAGCTTAGTGTGGCGGGAGGATTCCTACGAGCAGTACTTC
.	TRBV11-2	TRBD1	TRBJ2-1	CASSPRTGTGKLGEQFF	TGTGCCAGCAGCCCCCGCACCGGGACAGGCAAATTGGGGGAGCAGTTCTTC
.	TRBV27	.	TRBJ2-1	CASSLVRGFYNEQFF	TGTGCCAGCAGTTTAGTGAGAGGGTTCTACAATGAGCAGTTCTTC
.	TRBV27	.	TRBJ2-6	CASSLSSGANVLTF	TGTGCCAGCAGTTTATCGTCTGGGGCCAACGTCCTGACTTTC
.	TRBV21-1	.	TRBJ2-3	CASSDGTGRTDTQYF	TGTGCCAGCAGCGACGGGACAGGCCGCACAGATACGCAGTATTTT
.	TRBV6-6	.	TRBJ2-7	CASDEGPYTEQYF	TGTGCCAGCGACGAGGGCCCCTACACCGAGCAGTACTTC
.	TRBV30	TRBD2	TRBJ2-7	CAWTAGTSGRGNEQYF	TGTGCCTGGACAGCCGGGACTAGCGGGAGAGGAAACGAGCAGTACTTC
.	TRBV5-1	TRBD1	TRBJ2-7	CASSPTGVHEQYF	TGCGCCAGCAGCCCGACAGGGGTCCACGAGCAGTACTTC
.	TRBV5-6	TRBD1	TRBJ2-7	CASSLGRGRVRAYEQYF	TGTGCCAGCAGCTTGGGTAGGGGGCGGGTTCGGGCCTACGAGCAGTACTTC
.	TRBV28	.	TRBJ2-5	CASSPRGGGKETQYF	TGTGCCAGCAGCCCCCGGGGAGGCGGTAAAGAGACCCAGTACTTC